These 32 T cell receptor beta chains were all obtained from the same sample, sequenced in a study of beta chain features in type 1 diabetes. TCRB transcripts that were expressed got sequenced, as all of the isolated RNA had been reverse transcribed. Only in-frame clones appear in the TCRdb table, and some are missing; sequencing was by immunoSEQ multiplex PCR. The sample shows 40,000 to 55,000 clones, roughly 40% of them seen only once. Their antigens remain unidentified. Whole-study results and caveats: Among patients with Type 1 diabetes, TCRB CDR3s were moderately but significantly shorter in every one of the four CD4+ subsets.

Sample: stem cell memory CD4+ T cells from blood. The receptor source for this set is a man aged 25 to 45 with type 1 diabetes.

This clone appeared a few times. In DNA form, the CDR3 reads TGTGCCAGCAGCAATAGTATATCGATTTACAATGAGCAGTTCTTC. As protein: CASSNSISIYNEQFF. The rearrangement joins TRBV7-2 to TRBJ2-1; D remains ambiguous. Germline-derived CDR1 and CDR2 are SGHTA and FQGNSA. The CDR3 has 15 residues. V lost 5 bases and J 4 bases, leaving 15 bases between the germline ends.

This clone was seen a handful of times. Here the CDR3 DNA reads TGTGCCGGCCGGGACAGGGGGAAATACGAGCAGTACTTC. Its translation: CAGRDRGKYEQYF. J is TRBJ2-7 and V is TRBV28, with 11 bases that match TRBD1. The CDR3 covers 13 residues. With V trimmed by 11 bases and J by 4 bases, 7 bases remained unmatched. Germline CDR1 MDHEN, CDR2 SYDVKM.

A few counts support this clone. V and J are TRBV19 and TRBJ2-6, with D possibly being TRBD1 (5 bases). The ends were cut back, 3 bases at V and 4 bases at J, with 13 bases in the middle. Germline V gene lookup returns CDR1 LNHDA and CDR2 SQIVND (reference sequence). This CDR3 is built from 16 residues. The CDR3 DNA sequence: TGTGCCAGTAGTATGGGGCTTGGAGCAGGGGCCAACGTCCTGACTTTC. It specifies CASSMGLGAGANVLTF.

The CDR3 DNA reads TGTGCCAGCAGCTTAAGAGCGTCATCCCAAGAGACCCAGTACTTC. Translating it yields CASSLRASSQETQYF. The genes are TRBV7-2 and TRBJ2-5, with D hard to call. The germline V gene has CDR1 SGHTA and CDR2 FQGNSA. The CDR3 length is 15 residues. The V gene lost 2 bases and the J gene lost 1 base, with 11 bases spanning the gap.

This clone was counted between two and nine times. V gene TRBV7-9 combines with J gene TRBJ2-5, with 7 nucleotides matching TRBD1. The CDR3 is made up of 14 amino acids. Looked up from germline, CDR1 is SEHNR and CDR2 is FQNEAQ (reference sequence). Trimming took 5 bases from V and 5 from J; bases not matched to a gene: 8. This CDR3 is CASSVTGVTETQYF. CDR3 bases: TGTGCCAGCAGCGTTACAGGGGTCACGGAGACCCAGTACTTC.

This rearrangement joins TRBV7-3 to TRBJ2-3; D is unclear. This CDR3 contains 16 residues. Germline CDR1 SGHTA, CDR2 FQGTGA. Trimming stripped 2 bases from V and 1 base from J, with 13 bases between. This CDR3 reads CASSLSVSTGTDTQYF. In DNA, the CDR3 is TGTGCCAGCAGCTTATCGGTTTCAACGGGCACAGATACGCAGTATTTT.

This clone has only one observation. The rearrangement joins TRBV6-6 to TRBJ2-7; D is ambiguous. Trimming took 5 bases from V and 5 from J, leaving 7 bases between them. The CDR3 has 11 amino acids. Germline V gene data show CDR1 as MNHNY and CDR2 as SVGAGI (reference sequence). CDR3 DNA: TGTGCCAGCAGTGACTTCGACGAGCAGTACTTC. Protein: CASSDFDEQYF.

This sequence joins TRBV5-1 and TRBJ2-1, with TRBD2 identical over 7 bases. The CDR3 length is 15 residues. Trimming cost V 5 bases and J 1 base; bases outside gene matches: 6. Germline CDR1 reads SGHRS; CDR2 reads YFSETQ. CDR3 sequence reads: CASSWSGDSYNEQFF. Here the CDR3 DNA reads TGCGCCAGCAGTTGGAGCGGGGATTCCTACAATGAGCAGTTCTTC.

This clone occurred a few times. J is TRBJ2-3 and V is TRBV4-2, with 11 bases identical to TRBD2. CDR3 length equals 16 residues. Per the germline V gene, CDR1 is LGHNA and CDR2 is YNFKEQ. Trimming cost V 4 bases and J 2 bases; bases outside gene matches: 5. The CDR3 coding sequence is TGTGCCAGCAGCCCGGGACTAGCGGAGACCACAGATACGCAGTATTTT. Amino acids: CASSPGLAETTDTQYF.

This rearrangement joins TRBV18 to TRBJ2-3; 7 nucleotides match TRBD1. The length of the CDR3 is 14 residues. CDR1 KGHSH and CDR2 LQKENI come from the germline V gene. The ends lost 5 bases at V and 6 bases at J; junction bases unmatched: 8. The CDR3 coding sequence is TGTGCCAGCTCATCACTCACAGGGGCGGATACGCAGTATTTT. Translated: CASSSLTGADTQYF. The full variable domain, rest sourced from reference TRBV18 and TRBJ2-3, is NAGVMQNPRHLVRRRGQEARLRCSPMKGHSHVYWYRQLPEEGLKFMVYLQKENIIDESGMPKERFSAEFPKEGPSILRIQQVVRGDSAAYFCASSSLTGADTQYFGPGTRLTVL.

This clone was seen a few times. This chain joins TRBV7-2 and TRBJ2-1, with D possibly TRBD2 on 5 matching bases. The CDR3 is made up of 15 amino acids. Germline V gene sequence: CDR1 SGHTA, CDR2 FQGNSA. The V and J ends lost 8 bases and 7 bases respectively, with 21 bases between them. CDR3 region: CASASSVGARNEQFF. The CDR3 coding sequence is TGTGCCAGCGCCAGCTCAGTGGGAGCCAGGAATGAGCAGTTCTTC.

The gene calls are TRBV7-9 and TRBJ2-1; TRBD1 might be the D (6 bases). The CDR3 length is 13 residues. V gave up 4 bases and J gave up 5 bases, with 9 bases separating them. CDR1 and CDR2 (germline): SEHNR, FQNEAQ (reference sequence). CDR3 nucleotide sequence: TGTGCCAGCAGCTCACACAGGGACAATGAGCAGTTCTTC. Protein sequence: CASSSHRDNEQFF. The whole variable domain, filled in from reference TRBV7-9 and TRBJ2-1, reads DTGVSQNPRHKITKRGQNVTFRCDPISEHNRLYWYRQTLGQGPEFLTYFQNEAQLEKSRLLSDRFSAERPKGSFSTLEIQRTEQGDSAMYLCASSSHRDNEQFFGPGTRLTVL.

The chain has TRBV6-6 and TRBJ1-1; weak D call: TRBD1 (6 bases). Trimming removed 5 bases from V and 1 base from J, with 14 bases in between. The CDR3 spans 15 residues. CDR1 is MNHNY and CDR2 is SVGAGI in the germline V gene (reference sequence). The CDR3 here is CASSNPGQPNTEAFF. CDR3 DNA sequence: TGTGCCAGCAGTAATCCGGGACAACCGAACACTGAAGCTTTCTTT.

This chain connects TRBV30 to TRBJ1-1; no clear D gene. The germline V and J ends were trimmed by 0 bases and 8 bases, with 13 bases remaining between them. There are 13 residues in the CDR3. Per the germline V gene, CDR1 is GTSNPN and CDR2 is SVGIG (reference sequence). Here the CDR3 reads CAWSVLASGEAFF. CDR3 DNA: TGTGCCTGGAGTGTACTAGCGAGCGGCGAAGCTTTCTTT.

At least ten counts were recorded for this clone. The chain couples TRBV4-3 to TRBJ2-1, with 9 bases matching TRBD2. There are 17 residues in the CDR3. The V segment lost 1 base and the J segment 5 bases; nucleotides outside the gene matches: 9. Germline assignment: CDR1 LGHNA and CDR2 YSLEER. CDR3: CASSQAFLAGPHNEQFF. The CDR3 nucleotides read TGCGCCAGCAGCCAAGCTTTCCTAGCGGGACCACACAATGAGCAGTTCTTC.

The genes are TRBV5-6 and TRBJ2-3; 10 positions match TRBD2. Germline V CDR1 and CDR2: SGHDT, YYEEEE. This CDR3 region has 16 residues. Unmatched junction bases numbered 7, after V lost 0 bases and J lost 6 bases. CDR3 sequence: CASSLELSGRRDTQYF. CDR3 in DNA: TGTGCCAGCAGCTTGGAACTTAGCGGGAGGAGGGATACGCAGTATTTT.

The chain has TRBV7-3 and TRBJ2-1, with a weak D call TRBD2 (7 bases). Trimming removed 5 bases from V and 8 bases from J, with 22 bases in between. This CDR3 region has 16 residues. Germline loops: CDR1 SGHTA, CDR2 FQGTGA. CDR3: CASSPRGAGPGYEQFF. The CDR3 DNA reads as TGTGCCAGCAGCCCACGGGGGGCGGGCCCCGGATATGAGCAGTTCTTC.

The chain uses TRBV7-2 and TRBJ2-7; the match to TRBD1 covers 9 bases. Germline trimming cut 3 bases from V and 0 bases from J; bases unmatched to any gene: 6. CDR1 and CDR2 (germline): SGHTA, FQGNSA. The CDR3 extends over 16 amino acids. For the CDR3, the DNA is TGTGCCAGCAGCTTCCCCCGGGACAGGGCCTCCTACGAGCAGTACTTC. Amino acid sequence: CASSFPRDRASYEQYF. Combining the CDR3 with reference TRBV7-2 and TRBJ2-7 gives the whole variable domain GAGVSQSPSNKVTEKGKDVELRCDPISGHTALYWYRQSLGQGLEFLIYFQGNSAPDKSGLPSDRFSAERTGGSVSTLTIQRTQQEDSAVYLCASSFPRDRASYEQYFGPGTRLTVT.

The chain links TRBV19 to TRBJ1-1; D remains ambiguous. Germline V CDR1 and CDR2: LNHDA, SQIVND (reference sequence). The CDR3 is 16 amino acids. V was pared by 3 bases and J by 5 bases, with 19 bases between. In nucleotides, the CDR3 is TGTGCCAGTAGTATGGTCTACCCTTCTAGCTGGACTGAAGCTTTCTTT. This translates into CASSMVYPSSWTEAFF.

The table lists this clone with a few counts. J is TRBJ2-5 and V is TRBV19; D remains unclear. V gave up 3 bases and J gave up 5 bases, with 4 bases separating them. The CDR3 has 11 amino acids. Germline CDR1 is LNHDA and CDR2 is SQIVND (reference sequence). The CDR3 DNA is TGTGCCAGTAGTATTCGGGAGACCCAGTACTTC. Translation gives CASSIRETQYF.

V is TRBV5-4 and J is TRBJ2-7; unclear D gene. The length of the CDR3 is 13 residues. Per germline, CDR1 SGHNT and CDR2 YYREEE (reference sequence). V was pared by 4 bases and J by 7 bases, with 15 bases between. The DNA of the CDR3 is TGTGCCAGCAGCGGCGGATCCGGTCGGGAGCAGTACTTC. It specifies CASSGGSGREQYF.

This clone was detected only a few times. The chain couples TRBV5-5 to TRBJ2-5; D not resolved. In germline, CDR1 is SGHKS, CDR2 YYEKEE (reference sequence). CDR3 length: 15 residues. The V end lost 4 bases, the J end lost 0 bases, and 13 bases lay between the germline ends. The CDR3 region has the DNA TGTGCCAGCAGCCAAAAAGTCAGATACCAAGAGACCCAGTACTTC. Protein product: CASSQKVRYQETQYF.

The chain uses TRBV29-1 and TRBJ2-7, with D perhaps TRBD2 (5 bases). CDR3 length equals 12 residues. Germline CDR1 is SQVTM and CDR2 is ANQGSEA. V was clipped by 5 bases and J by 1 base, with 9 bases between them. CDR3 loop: CSVRTRSYEQYF. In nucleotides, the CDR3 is TGCAGCGTTAGGACTCGTTCCTACGAGCAGTACTTC.

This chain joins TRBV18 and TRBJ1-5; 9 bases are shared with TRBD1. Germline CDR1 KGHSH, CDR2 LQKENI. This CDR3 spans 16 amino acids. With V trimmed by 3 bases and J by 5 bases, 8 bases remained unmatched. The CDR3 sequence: CASSPFEDRGYQPQHF. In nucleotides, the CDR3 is TGTGCCAGCTCACCCTTCGAGGACAGGGGTTATCAGCCCCAGCATTTT.

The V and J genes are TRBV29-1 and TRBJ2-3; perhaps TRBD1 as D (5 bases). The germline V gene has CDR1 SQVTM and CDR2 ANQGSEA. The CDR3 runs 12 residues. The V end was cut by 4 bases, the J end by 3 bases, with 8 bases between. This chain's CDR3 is CSVVPGTDTQYF. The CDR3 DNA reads TGCAGCGTTGTCCCAGGGACAGATACGCAGTATTTT.

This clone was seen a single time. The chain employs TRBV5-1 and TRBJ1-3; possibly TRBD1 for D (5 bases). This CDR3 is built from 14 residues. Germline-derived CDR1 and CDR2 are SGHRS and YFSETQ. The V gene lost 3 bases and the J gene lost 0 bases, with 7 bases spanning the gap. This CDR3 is CASSSTVSGNTIYF. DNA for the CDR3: TGCGCCAGCAGCTCGACAGTCTCTGGAAACACCATATATTTT.

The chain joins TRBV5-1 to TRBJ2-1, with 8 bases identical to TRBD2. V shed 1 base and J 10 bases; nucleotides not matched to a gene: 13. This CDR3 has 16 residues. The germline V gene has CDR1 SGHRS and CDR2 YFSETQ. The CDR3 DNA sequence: TGCGCCAGCAGCTTGAGGGCATCGGGAGGGCCCCAGGAGCAGTTCTTC. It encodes CASSLRASGGPQEQFF.

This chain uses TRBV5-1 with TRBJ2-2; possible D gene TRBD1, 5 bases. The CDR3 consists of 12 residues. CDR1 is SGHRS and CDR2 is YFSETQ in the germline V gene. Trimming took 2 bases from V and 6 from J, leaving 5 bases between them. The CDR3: CASSLGAGELFF. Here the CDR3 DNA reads TGCGCCAGCAGCTTAGGGGCCGGGGAGCTGTTTTTT.

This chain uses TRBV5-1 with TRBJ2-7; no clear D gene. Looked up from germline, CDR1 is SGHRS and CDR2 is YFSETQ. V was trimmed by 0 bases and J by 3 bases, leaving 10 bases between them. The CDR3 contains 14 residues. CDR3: CASSLGSTNYEQYF. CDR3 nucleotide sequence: TGCGCCAGCAGCTTGGGGTCGACAAACTACGAGCAGTACTTC.

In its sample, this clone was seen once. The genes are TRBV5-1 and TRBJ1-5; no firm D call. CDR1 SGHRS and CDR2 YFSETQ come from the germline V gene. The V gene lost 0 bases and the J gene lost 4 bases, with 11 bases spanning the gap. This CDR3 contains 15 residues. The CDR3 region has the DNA TGCGCCAGCAGCTTGGCGGGAGGCGGTAATCAGCCCCAGCATTTT. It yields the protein CASSLAGGGNQPQHF.

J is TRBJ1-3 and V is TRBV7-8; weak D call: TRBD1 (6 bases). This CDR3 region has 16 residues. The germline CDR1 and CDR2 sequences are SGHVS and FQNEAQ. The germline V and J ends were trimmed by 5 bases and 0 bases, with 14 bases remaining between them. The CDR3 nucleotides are TGTGCCAGCAGCCTCAGGGGACGTACCTCTGGAAACACCATATATTTT. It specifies CASSLRGRTSGNTIYF.

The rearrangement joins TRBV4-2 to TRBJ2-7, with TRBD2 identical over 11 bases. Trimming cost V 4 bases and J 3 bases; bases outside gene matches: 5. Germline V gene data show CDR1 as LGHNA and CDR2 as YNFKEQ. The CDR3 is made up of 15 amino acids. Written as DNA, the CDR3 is TGTGCCAGCAGCCCCTCACTAGCGGGAGTCTACGAGCAGTACTTC. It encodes CASSPSLAGVYEQYF.